This T cell receptor beta chain derives from a study of cytomegalovirus exposure and HLA in healthy donors. About the study: Researchers found that roughly 81% of 398 genotyped donors fell within the Caucasian-associated ancestry cluster.

The study's findings and limits: TCR beta V segments were, for the most part, productive about 87% or about 30% of the time in an earlier analysis. Highest at DRB1 and lowest at HLA-C, TCR association rates differed among HLA loci in a later analysis. Analyses of presence/absence relied on an assumption of roughly uniform sequencing depth across donors.

CDR1 is SGHNT, CDR2 YYREEE, per germline (reference sequence). This CDR3 has 14 amino acids. Trimming removed 0 bases from V and 5 bases from J, with 11 bases in between. This PCR relied on a set of 60 Vbeta primers and 13 Jbeta primers. Generated by immunoSEQ multiplex PCR, the TCRdb table keeps only in-frame clones and is missing some. The table records about 89,000 clones, roughly 10% of them present only once. This clone occurred a few times. As yet, its antigen is unknown. The receptor comes from a man aged 45-65 years in good health and CMV-seropositive. The chain has TRBV5-4 and TRBJ1-1; no firm D call. The sequencing sample was made of PBMCs. CDR3 residues: CASSLVIGETEAFF. CDR3 nucleotides: TGTGCCAGCAGCTTGGTAATCGGGGAGACTGAAGCTTTCTTT.